This T cell receptor (beta chain) was sequenced in a study of T cell responses to AZD1222 COVID-19 vaccine (dated by TCRdb to the early 2020s). For the study in its entirety: A total of 230 to 250 trial participants underwent TCR sequencing, of whom around 210 had received two doses of AZD1222 and some 25 had received two doses of the MenACWY control vaccine. Trial participants were enrolled by age into subgroups of 18-55, 56-69 and 70-plus years, and 148, 28 and 57 TCR-sequenced participants, respectively, were included in these subgroups. The investigation overall reported the following: Spike-specific TCR breadth and depth rose significantly after two AZD1222 doses compared with day 0 and with MenACWY recipients. No day 14 peak-response samples were available, so repertoires were characterized only after the peak T cell response. CD4 TCRs associated with the vaccine covered the entire spike protein, and the dominant responses were in regions 160-218 and 743-854. Only five to seven AZD1222 recipients were SARS-CoV-2 seropositive at baseline, limiting conclusions about previously exposed vaccinees. Most participants were white British and females outnumbered males, and the authors suggested that clonal diversity may have been underestimated. Epitopes outside the regions mutated in the B.1.351 and B.1.1.7 variants were reportedly recognized by nearly half of the unique spike-specific TCRs. The 56-69-year group was small, and its depth increase did not reach significance, likely because of low power.

This clone was counted once. Its cognate antigen has yet to be identified. No base quality values were provided; no much bigger clone lies one nucleotide off. The germline V gene specifies SGHVS as CDR1 and FNYEAQ as CDR2. V is shortened by 4 bases, J by 6 bases, and the region joining them spans 12 bases. There are 13 amino acids in the CDR3, from cysteine to phenylalanine inclusive. Left in the record is the CDR3 DNA by itself, 39 bases read in frame from the first base. The CDR3 regions of human TCRbeta chains were subjected to immunosequencing. The paper's processing steps were these. TCRs in the repertoires were compared against a reference library of SARS-CoV-2-specific TCRs that had been generated with the MIRA antigen-specificity platform. Breadth meant the fraction of unique TCRs that were SARS-CoV-2-associated, whereas depth meant the fraction of total T cells that were SARS-CoV-2-associated. Each spike-specific TCR was assigned to its reactive spike region and to a CD4 or CD8 class using the MIRA data. Log10-transformed breadth and depth values were compared by one-way ANOVA with Sidak's multiple comparisons tests. The source is immuneACCESS, and TCRdb retained only in-frame sequences with V and J called. Part of the clones is not carried over; for the studies checked, unresolved V genes explain less than half of this, and the remainder is unexplained. Clone size and the V and J calls come from that table; the DNA yielded D and trimming. The sample data list around 200,000 clones, and 90% to 95% of these were observed just once. The leading ten clones occupy around 1.6% of the sample.

Explained via the paper, the time point label denotes: about 28 days (+/-7) after the second vaccine dose. Because spike-specific TCR depth and breadth did not differ between the two schedules, AZD1222 recipients who got a second dose at roughly 4 weeks were pooled with those who got a second dose at roughly 12 weeks. Samples from vaccinated people were obtained from the UK trials COV001 and COV002, which included a single-blind randomized controlled phase 2/3 trial of AZD1222 (ChAdOx1 nCoV-19) in healthy adults. For TCRbeta chain sequencing, PBMC samples from trial participants were taken at day 0 and at day 28 after the second dose.

The V and J segments used are TRBV7-6 and TRBJ1-1; the D gene cannot be resolved reliably. Sequencing was performed on peripheral blood, taken 28 days after the second AZD1222 dose. This sequence originates from an adult who received the AZD1222 COVID-19 vaccine. The nucleotide sequence reads as follows: TGTGCCAGCAGCTCAACGAAAAGGGCTGAAGCTTTCTTT. Its protein reads: CASSSTKRAEAFF.